Below, one T cell receptor (beta chain) is given with its context. These data are taken from a study of blood T cell repertoires in COVID-19. Overall study: COVID-19 samples from acute and convalescent phases originated in the United States, Italy and Spain. PBMCs, B-cell-depleted T cells, or T cells provided the cDNA or gDNA that made up the material.

Sequenced by immunoSEQ multiplex PCR; TCRdb stores in-frame clones only, minus some. The table includes more than 300,000 clones, 88% detected once. Clinical history as reported by participants underpinned cohort assignment. Before being deemed recovered, Cohort 3 donors had two negative PCRs, clearance, or symptom resolution. The sample was PBMCs or T cells enriched from blood (not recorded which). The source of this sequence is a woman between 18 and 29 years old who had recovered from COVID-19.

CDR3 in amino acids: CASSLIPSSNEQFF. In nucleotides, the CDR3 is TGTGCCAGCAGTTTAATCCCGAGTAGCAATGAGCAGTTCTTC. The chain recombines TRBV27 with TRBJ2-1; no reliable D call. This CDR3 has 14 residues. The ends were cut back, 2 bases at V and 6 bases at J, with 11 bases in the middle. CDR1 and CDR2 from the germline V gene are MNHEY and SMNVEV (reference sequence).